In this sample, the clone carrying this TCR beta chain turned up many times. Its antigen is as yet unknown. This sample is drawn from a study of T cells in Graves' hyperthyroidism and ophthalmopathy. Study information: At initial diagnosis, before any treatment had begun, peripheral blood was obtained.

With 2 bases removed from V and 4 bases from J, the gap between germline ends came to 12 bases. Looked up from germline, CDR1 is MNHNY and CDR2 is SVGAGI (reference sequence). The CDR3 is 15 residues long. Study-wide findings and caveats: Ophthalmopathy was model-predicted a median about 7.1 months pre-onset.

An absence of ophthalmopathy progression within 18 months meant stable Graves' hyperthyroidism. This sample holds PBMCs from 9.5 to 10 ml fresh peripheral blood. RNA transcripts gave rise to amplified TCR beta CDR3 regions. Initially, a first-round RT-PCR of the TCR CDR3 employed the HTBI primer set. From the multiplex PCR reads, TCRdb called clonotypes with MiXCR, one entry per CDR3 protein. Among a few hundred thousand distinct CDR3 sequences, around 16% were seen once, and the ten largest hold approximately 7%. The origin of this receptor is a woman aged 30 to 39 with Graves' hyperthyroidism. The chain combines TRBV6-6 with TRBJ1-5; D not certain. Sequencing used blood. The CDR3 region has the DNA TGTGCCAGCAGTTACCTCGAGGTGATTAATCAGCCCCAGCATTTT. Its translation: CASSYLEVINQPQHF.